This entry is about one TCR beta chain. The antigen remains undetermined. These data come from a study of cytomegalovirus exposure and HLA in healthy donors. Findings and limits, study-wide: A later analysis linked a missense variant in DCLRE1C to the trimming of TCR beta V and J genes.

PCR was performed using 60 Vbeta and 13 Jbeta primers. TCRdb keeps only in-frame clones here, not all; method: immunoSEQ multiplex PCR. Among 95,000 to 150,000 clones listed, 66% were seen once. The V gene lost 3 bases and the J gene lost 5 bases, with 11 bases spanning the gap. Germline lookup yields CDR1 SGHRS and CDR2 YFSETQ. The CDR3 runs to 13 residues. Sequenced: PBMCs. The chain combines TRBV5-1 with TRBJ2-5; D remains ambiguous. This TCR derives from a man aged 18-30 years in good health and CMV-seronegative. The CDR3 loop reads CASSSEVAETQYF. The CDR3 coding sequence is TGCGCCAGCAGCTCTGAAGTCGCGGAGACCCAGTACTTC.